The 15 T cell receptor beta chains below all came from one sample that was sequenced in a study of T cell responses to AZD1222 COVID-19 vaccine. Clones were sequenced by immunoSEQ multiplex PCR, and TCRdb holds only the in-frame ones, with some missing. Of over 150,000 clones in the sample, 90% to 95% are singletons; the top ten hold around 1%. The sample in question was peripheral blood, obtained 28 days after the second dose of the MenACWY control vaccine. These receptors originate from an adult who received the MenACWY meningococcal vaccine as a control.

The rearrangement links TRBV20-1 to TRBJ1-2; the D is unclear. Germline loops: CDR1 DFQATT, CDR2 SNEGSKA (reference sequence). The V end was cut by 3 bases, the J end by 7 bases, with 12 bases between. The CDR3 spans 12 residues. The CDR3 reads CSASTGLGGYTF. The CDR3 DNA reads as TGCAGTGCTAGTACCGGGCTTGGTGGCTACACCTTC.

The chain couples TRBV2 to TRBJ1-4; TRBD1 agrees at 9 bases. Germline values: CDR1 SNHLY, CDR2 FYNNEI. The CDR3 length is 15 residues. J gave up 2 bases and V 6 bases, and 4 bases lay outside the gene matches. The CDR3 loop reads CASRGDRVTNEKLFF. CDR3 sequence (DNA): TGTGCCAGCAGGGGGGACAGGGTGACTAATGAAAAACTGTTTTTT.

This rearrangement joins TRBV7-2 to TRBJ1-1, with D perhaps matching TRBD1 (6 bases). The CDR3 extends over 16 amino acids. The V gene lost 0 bases and the J gene lost 4 bases, with 15 bases spanning the gap. The V gene's germline CDR1 is SGHTA and CDR2 FQGNSA. Here the CDR3 DNA reads TGTGCCAGCAGCTTAGCCTCACAGGGTTCCGGCACTGAAGCTTTCTTT. It codes for CASSLASQGSGTEAFF.

The chain employs TRBV6-5 and TRBJ1-1; perhaps TRBD1 as D (6 bases). The CDR3 covers 14 residues. Germline V gene data show CDR1 as MNHEY and CDR2 as SVGAGI. Trimming left V 5 bases short and J 0 bases short, with 10 bases between. The CDR3 DNA follows: TGTGCCAGCAGTCTCAGGGGTATGAACACTGAAGCTTTCTTT. Its translation is CASSLRGMNTEAFF.

This clone appeared once. The V call is TRBV6-5, the J call TRBJ1-4; the D is unclear. The CDR3 runs 13 residues. From germline, CDR1 is MNHEY and CDR2 SVGAGI. V lost 7 bases, J lost 0 bases, and 6 bases lay in between. The DNA of the CDR3 is TGTGCCAGCATGGCGGCAACTAATGAAAAACTGTTTTTT. As protein: CASMAATNEKLFF.

The rearrangement links TRBV24-1 to TRBJ2-2; tentative D call: TRBD2 (6 bases). V lost 5 bases and J 2 bases, leaving 11 bases between the germline ends. CDR1 is KGHDR and CDR2 is SFDVKD in the germline V gene. This CDR3 has 15 amino acids. The CDR3 sequence is CATSGASANTGELFF. The CDR3, as DNA: TGTGCCACCAGTGGGGCTAGCGCCAACACCGGGGAGCTGTTTTTT.

The J gene is TRBJ1-2, the V gene TRBV7-9, with a possible D match to TRBD1 (5 bases). The ends were cut back, 5 bases at V and 5 bases at J, with 12 bases in the middle. The V gene's germline CDR1 is SEHNR and CDR2 FQNEAQ (reference sequence). CDR3 length: 13 residues. CDR3 bases: TGTGCCAGCAGCGTAGGGACGGAGTATGGCTACACCTTC. Translation gives CASSVGTEYGYTF.

The chain has TRBV4-2 and TRBJ2-5; no firm D call. CDR3 length equals 13 residues. V lost 3 bases and J 5 bases, leaving 10 bases between the germline ends. In germline, CDR1 is LGHNA, CDR2 YNFKEQ. The CDR3 here is CASSQASRETQYF. DNA for the CDR3: TGTGCCAGCAGCCAGGCCAGCCGCGAGACCCAGTACTTC.

The chain joins TRBV28 to TRBJ1-2; D may be TRBD1 (6 bases). V lost 3 bases and J lost 4, with 21 bases in between. The CDR3 consists of 17 residues. CDR1 and CDR2 from the germline V gene are MDHEN and SYDVKM. The CDR3 DNA sequence: TGTGCCAGCAGTTTTCCTAGGACCCGGGACACTCCCTATGGCTACACCTTC. Translated: CASSFPRTRDTPYGYTF.

J is TRBJ1-2 and V is TRBV19, with D perhaps matching TRBD1 (6 bases). Trimming left V 6 bases short and J 4 bases short, with 15 bases between. Germline V gene sequence: CDR1 LNHDA, CDR2 SQIVND (reference sequence). CDR3 length: 14 residues. The CDR3 DNA is TGTGCCAGTAGCCGTACACAGGGTCCCTATGGCTACACCTTC. Encoded protein: CASSRTQGPYGYTF.

The chain uses TRBV5-1 and TRBJ2-5; 9 bases map to TRBD1. The DNA end lines up better with TRBJ2-7; the J call may be wrong. Germline CDR1 reads SGHRS; CDR2 reads YFSETQ. This CDR3 has 15 residues. The DNA for the CDR3 is TGCGCCAGCAGCACCGGACAGGGGACAGTCTACGAGCAGTACTTC. Translated: CASSTGQGTVYEQYF.

This chain joins TRBV19 and TRBJ1-2; the D is unclear. This CDR3 has 12 amino acids. The germline V and J ends were trimmed by 5 bases and 8 bases, with 12 bases remaining between them. Germline values: CDR1 LNHDA, CDR2 SQIVND (reference sequence). The CDR3 spells CASSPAKDGYTF. CDR3 in DNA: TGTGCCAGTAGTCCAGCAAAGGACGGCTACACCTTC.

The chain has TRBV6-5 and TRBJ1-4; a possible D gene is TRBD1 (5 bases). The CDR3 runs 14 residues. Germline assignment: CDR1 MNHEY and CDR2 SVGAGI. V was shortened by 5 bases and J by 1 base, with 8 bases between the two germline ends. Here the CDR3 DNA reads TGTGCCAGCAGTAAGACAGTAACTAATGAAAAACTGTTTTTT. Protein: CASSKTVTNEKLFF.

This chain links TRBV18 with TRBJ2-1; no definite D call. Between the trimmed V and J ends, which lost 2 bases and 5 bases, there was a span of 10 bases. This CDR3 contains 14 residues. Germline CDR1 and CDR2: KGHSH and LQKENI. The CDR3 nucleotides read TGTGCCAGCTCACCAAATACAGACAACAATGAGCAGTTCTTC. This sequence encodes CASSPNTDNNEQFF.

This chain joins TRBV5-1 and TRBJ1-2; a possible D gene is TRBD1 (5 bases). The CDR3 spans 15 residues. Germline V gene data show CDR1 as SGHRS and CDR2 as YFSETQ. V was cut by 0 bases and J by 4 bases, with 13 bases left in between. The DNA for the CDR3 is TGCGCCAGCAGCTTGGATCGGGAGGGGCCCTATGGCTACACCTTC. It yields the protein CASSLDREGPYGYTF. Looking up the rest from reference TRBV5-1 and TRBJ1-2 gives the full variable domain: KAGVTQTPRYLIKTRGQQVTLSCSPISGHRSVSWYQQTPGQGLQFLFEYFSETQRNKGNFPGRFSGRQFSNSRSEMNVSTLELGDSALYLCASSLDREGPYGYTFGSGTRLTVV.